This passage covers 21 T cell receptor beta chains from one sample sequenced in a study of T cell responses to AZD1222 COVID-19 vaccine. The assay was immunoSEQ multiplex PCR, and TCRdb's table has in-frame clones only and misses some. The sample shows 100,000 to 120,000 clones, about 81% of them seen only once. The input for sequencing was peripheral blood, taken on day 0 of AZD1222 vaccination. The receptors shown here come from an adult in good health.

This sequence joins TRBV6-6 and TRBJ2-5; perhaps D is TRBD1 or TRBD2 (6 bases each). This CDR3 comprises 14 residues. Germline CDR1 is MNHNY and CDR2 is SVGAGI (reference sequence). V lost 3 bases to trimming and J lost 4 bases, with 12 bases between them. CDR3 DNA: TGTGCCAGCAGTTATGAGGGGGGTATAGAGACCCAGTACTTC. Its protein product is CASSYEGGIETQYF.

The chain links TRBV6-5 to TRBJ2-7; 9 positions match TRBD1. Per the germline V gene, CDR1 is MNHEY and CDR2 is SVGAGI. The J segment lost 7 bases and the V segment lost 8 bases, leaving 3 bases of the junction unmatched. The CDR3 has 11 residues. This chain's CDR3 is CASHRGREQYF. For the CDR3, the DNA is TGTGCCAGCCACAGGGGGCGGGAGCAGTACTTC.

The rearrangement links TRBV15 to TRBJ1-6, with TRBD1 identical over 10 bases. The germline V gene encodes CDR1 LNHNV and CDR2 YYDKDF (reference sequence). This CDR3 has 16 amino acids. V was clipped by 1 base and J by 10 bases; unmatched bases: 7. The CDR3 sequence is CATSRVTGTGASPLHF. DNA for the CDR3: TGTGCCACCAGCAGAGTGACCGGGACAGGGGCCTCACCCCTCCACTTT. Full variable domain (remainder filled in from reference TRBV15 and TRBJ1-6): DAMVIQNPRYQVTQFGKPVTLSCSQTLNHNVMYWYQQKSSQAPKLLFHYYDKDFNNEADTPDNFQSRRPNTSFCFLDIRSPGLGDTAMYLCATSRVTGTGASPLHFGNGTRLTVT.

The chain couples TRBV27 to TRBJ1-1; unclear D gene. The germline V gene has CDR1 MNHEY and CDR2 SMNVEV (reference sequence). CDR3 length equals 15 residues. V was trimmed by 4 bases and J by 4 bases, leaving 16 bases between them. The CDR3 loop is CASSSLTRGRTEAFF. CDR3 sequence (DNA): TGTGCCAGCAGTTCTCTAACCCGTGGACGCACTGAAGCTTTCTTT.

The chain combines TRBV14 with TRBJ2-2, with 9 bases aligning to TRBD2. Unmatched junction bases numbered 5, after V lost 4 bases and J lost 2 bases. Germline V gene sequence: CDR1 SGHDN, CDR2 FVKESK. The CDR3 is made up of 16 amino acids. DNA of the CDR3: TGTGCCAGCAGCCGTTGGCGGGGGGGAAACACCGGGGAGCTGTTTTTT. Amino acids: CASSRWRGGNTGELFF.

The genes are TRBV2 and TRBJ1-2; the D gene is possibly TRBD1 (5 bases). V was clipped by 9 bases and J by 5 bases, with 13 bases between them. The CDR3 consists of 12 residues. In germline, CDR1 is SNHLY, CDR2 FYNNEI. CDR3 region: CASQGSDYGYTF. DNA of the CDR3: TGTGCCAGTCAGGGTTCGGATTATGGCTACACCTTC.

The chain recombines TRBV6-5 with TRBJ1-2; TRBD1 aligns across 11 bases. CDR3 length: 13 residues. V was clipped by 10 bases and J by 3 bases; unmatched bases: 4. The germline gives CDR1 MNHEY, CDR2 SVGAGI. In nucleotides, the CDR3 is TGTGCCATAGGACAGGGGGCGGACTATGGCTACACCTTC. It yields the protein CAIGQGADYGYTF.

The table lists this clone with a count of one. This sample also contains other DNA sequences that code for the same CDR3. V and J are TRBV3-1 (or the pseudogene TRBV3-2) and TRBJ1-2; no reliable D call. The germline V and J ends were trimmed by 0 bases and 4 bases, with 9 bases remaining between them. CDR1 is LGHDT and CDR2 is YNNKEL in the germline V gene (reference sequence). This CDR3 is built from 14 residues. The CDR3 region is CASSQDRGFYGYTF. CDR3 bases: TGTGCCAGCAGCCAAGACCGTGGATTCTATGGCTACACCTTC.

This clone came up a few times. This sequence joins TRBV30 and TRBJ2-7; a weak D match, TRBD2 (5 bases). Trimming removed 0 bases at V and 0 bases at J, with 12 bases between. The CDR3 runs to 15 residues. CDR1 is GTSNPN, CDR2 SVGIG, per germline (reference sequence). The CDR3 region has the DNA TGTGCCTGGAGTGTATGGACTCCCAACTCCTACGAGCAGTACTTC. It codes for CAWSVWTPNSYEQYF.

This clone was counted a few times. V usage is TRBV19 and J usage is TRBJ1-5; 8 bases line up with TRBD1. The germline V gene encodes CDR1 LNHDA and CDR2 SQIVND (reference sequence). The J segment lost 2 bases and the V segment lost 5 bases, leaving 11 bases of the junction unmatched. The CDR3 has 17 amino acids. Here the CDR3 reads CASSPGQGIGGNQPQHF. As DNA, the CDR3 is TGTGCCAGTAGTCCTGGACAGGGAATCGGGGGCAATCAGCCCCAGCATTTT.

The V and J genes are TRBV5-4 and TRBJ2-3; D tentatively fits TRBD1 or TRBD2 (7 bases each). This CDR3 is built from 14 residues. Germline V lookup: CDR1 SGHNT, CDR2 YYREEE (reference sequence). The V end lost 7 bases, the J end lost 1 base, and 13 bases lay between the germline ends. In DNA form, the CDR3 reads TGTGCCAGCTTTCCAGGGGGGGGCACAGATACGCAGTATTTT. It translates to CASFPGGGTDTQYF.

The chain links TRBV12-5 to TRBJ2-3; 9 bases agree with TRBD1. The CDR3 is 16 residues long. V trimming: 0 bases; J trimming: 6 bases; junction bases outside the gene matches: 7. Germline V gene data show CDR1 as LGHNT and CDR2 as FRNRAP. The CDR3 region has the DNA TGTGCTAGTGGTTTGGTAGTGGGGGGGACAGGGGATACGCAGTATTTT. Translation: CASGLVVGGTGDTQYF.

The chain carries TRBV6-1 and TRBJ1-3; no reliable D call. The V gene lost 2 bases and the J gene lost 0 bases, with 11 bases spanning the gap. The CDR3 contains 16 residues. Germline V CDR1 and CDR2: MNHNS, SASEGT. The CDR3 region has the DNA TGTGCCAGCAGTGAATATCCCTGGAACTCTGGAAACACCATATATTTT. This encodes CASSEYPWNSGNTIYF.

This clone is a singleton in its sample. V is TRBV6-2 or TRBV6-3 and J is TRBJ2-7, with 8 bases identical to TRBD2. CDR1 is MNHEY, CDR2 SVGEGT, per germline. The J segment lost 7 bases and the V segment lost 6 bases, leaving 17 bases of the junction unmatched. The CDR3 sequence is 16 residues long. CDR3 in amino acids: CASSPMRTSPLGEQYF. The CDR3 DNA reads TGTGCCAGCAGCCCTATGAGGACTAGCCCCCTTGGAGAGCAGTACTTC.

This chain joins TRBV11-2 and TRBJ2-7, with TRBD1 as a possible D gene (7 bases). The germline V gene has CDR1 SGHAT and CDR2 FQNNGV. Trimming removed 1 base at V and 2 bases at J, with 12 bases between. The CDR3 is 15 amino acids. Written as DNA, the CDR3 is TGTGCCAGCAGCTTAGGGAGGGGGCCTCCCTACGAGCAGTACTTC. Its protein product is CASSLGRGPPYEQYF.

This clone has only one observation. The chain is built from TRBV7-2 and TRBJ1-1; 7 nucleotides match TRBD1. The CDR3 runs 20 residues. V dropped 0 bases and J dropped 0; count of bases not matched to a gene: 16. Germline V lookup: CDR1 SGHTA, CDR2 FQGNSA. As DNA, the CDR3 is TGTGCCAGCAGCTTAGCGAACTGGGGACAGCCCCTTCGGATGAACACTGAAGCTTTCTTT. It codes for CASSLANWGQPLRMNTEAFF.

J is TRBJ1-3 and V is TRBV12-2. TRBV12-2 is deemed a pseudogene. The CDR3 spans 16 residues. This CDR3 is CASRLAGRRSGNTIYF. Here the CDR3 DNA reads TGTGCAAGTCGCTTAGCGGGAAGGAGATCTGGAAACACCATATATTTT.

This chain uses TRBV19 with TRBJ1-6; D is unclear. The CDR3 has 15 amino acids. V lost 5 bases and J lost 7, with 15 bases in between. Germline V gene lookup returns CDR1 LNHDA and CDR2 SQIVND (reference sequence). The CDR3 sequence is CASSGGIPGNSPLHF. The CDR3 nucleotides are TGTGCCAGTAGTGGCGGGATCCCGGGGAATTCACCCCTCCACTTT.

Notes on this clone: At one boundary the junction diverges from the germline segment, which might be a read error. V usage is TRBV6-5 and J usage is TRBJ1-1, with 7 bases matching TRBD1. This CDR3 spans 12 amino acids. The germline CDR1 and CDR2 sequences are MNHEY and SVGAGI. The CDR3 sequence is CASRDRQGPDRF. In DNA form, the CDR3 reads TGTGCCAGCAGGGACCGACAGGGACCGGATCGGTTT.

The CDR3 sequence: CASSSRVDYEQYF. The CDR3 DNA sequence: TGCGCCAGCAGCTCCAGGGTAGACTACGAGCAGTACTTC. The gene calls are TRBV5-1 and TRBJ2-7, with D maybe TRBD1 (5 bases). Germline loops: CDR1 SGHRS, CDR2 YFSETQ. V lost 3 bases to trimming and J lost 3 bases, with 10 bases between them. This CDR3 contains 13 residues.

This chain links TRBV7-2 with TRBJ1-3; 10 bases are a match to TRBD1. The V gene's germline CDR1 is SGHTA and CDR2 FQGNSA. V lost 1 base, J lost 4 bases, and 7 bases stayed unmatched. The CDR3 covers 17 residues. This CDR3 is CASSLGRQGAPGNTIYF. CDR3 sequence (DNA): TGTGCCAGCAGCTTAGGGAGACAGGGGGCTCCCGGAAACACCATATATTTT.